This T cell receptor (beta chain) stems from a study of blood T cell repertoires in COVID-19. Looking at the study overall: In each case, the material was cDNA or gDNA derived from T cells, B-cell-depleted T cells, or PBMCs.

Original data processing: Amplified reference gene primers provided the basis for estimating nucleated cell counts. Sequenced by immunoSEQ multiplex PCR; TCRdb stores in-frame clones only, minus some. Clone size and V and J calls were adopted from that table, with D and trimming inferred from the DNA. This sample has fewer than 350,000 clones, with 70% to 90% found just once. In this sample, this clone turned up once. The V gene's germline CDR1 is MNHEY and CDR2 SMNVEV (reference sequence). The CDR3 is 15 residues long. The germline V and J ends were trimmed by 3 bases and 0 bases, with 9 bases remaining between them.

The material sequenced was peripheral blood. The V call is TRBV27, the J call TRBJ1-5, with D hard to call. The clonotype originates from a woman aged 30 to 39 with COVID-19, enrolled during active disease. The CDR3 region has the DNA TGTGCCAGCAGTTTGATAGCCTCTAGCAATCAGCCCCAGCATTTT. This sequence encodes CASSLIASSNQPQHF.